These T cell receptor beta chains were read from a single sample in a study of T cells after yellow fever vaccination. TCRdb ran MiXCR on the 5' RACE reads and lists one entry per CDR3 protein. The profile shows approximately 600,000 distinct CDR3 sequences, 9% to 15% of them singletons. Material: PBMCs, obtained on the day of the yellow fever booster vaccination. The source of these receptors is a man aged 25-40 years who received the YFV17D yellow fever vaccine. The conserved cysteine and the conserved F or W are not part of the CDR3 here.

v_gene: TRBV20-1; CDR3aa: SARDLGRGPKTYEQY
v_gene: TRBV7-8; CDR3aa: ASSLGPGGGSDTQY
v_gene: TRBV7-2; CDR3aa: ASSFELGSFYEQY
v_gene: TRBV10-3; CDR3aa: AINREDARTDTQY
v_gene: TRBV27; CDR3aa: ASSVYGSERGQTQY
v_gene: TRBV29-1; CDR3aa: SVAIGSSNNEQF
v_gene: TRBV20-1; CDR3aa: SATGFGNTDTQY
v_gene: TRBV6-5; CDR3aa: ASSYRAGGSYEQY
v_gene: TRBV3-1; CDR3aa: ASSPVSLVGDEQF
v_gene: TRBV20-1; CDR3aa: SARGSASTDTQY
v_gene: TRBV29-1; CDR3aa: SVASGAYEQY
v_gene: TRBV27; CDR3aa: ASSFLEGRHEQY
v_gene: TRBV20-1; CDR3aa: SANVGANEKLF
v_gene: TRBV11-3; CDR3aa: ASSLGTGSVPYEQY
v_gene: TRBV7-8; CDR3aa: ASSSRQGEARFYEQY
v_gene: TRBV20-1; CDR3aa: SARDPGPETQY
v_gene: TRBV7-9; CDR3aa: ASRDDGTGVNEQY
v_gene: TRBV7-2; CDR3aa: ASSLGQPGGYT
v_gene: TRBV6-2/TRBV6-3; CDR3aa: ASSYSTSGRHTGELF
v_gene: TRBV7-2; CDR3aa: ASSRANTGELF
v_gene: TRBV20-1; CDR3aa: SARDPNHTQTMNTEAF
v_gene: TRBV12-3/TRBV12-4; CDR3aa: ASRSGTGQETQY
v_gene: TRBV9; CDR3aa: ASSGGGKRETQY
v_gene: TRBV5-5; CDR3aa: ASSFLALPYEQY
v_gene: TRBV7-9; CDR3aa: ASSFEIIDAGDTQY
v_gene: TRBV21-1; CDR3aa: ASIKRWDSRELF
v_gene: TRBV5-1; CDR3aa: ASSPPGTSGSIRSDTQY
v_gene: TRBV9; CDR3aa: ASSPRRGAGETQY
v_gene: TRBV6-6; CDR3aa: ASSLFSESEQF